The sequence of this T cell receptor (beta chain) was determined in a study of cytomegalovirus exposure and HLA in healthy donors (TCRdb year 2017). For the wider study: In an earlier analysis of approximately 500 of the donors, around 290 Gb of sequence data and 90 million to 120 million unique TCR beta sequences from 150 million to 200 million T cells were reported. Roughly 300 gigabases of sequencing data and approximately 93 million unique TCR sequences were included in an early release covering 550 to 650 HLA-typed donors. Among the roughly 410 genotyped donors, around 81% belonged to the genetic ancestry cluster associated with self-reported Caucasian donors. The study aimed to test whether signatures of past pathogen exposure could be identified by cataloging public T cell receptors. The study profiled the T cell repertoires of fewer than 850 subjects by immunosequencing and related them to cytomegalovirus serostatus. In addition to the first cohort of 666 subjects, a separate validation cohort of over 90 different subjects was used. To predict cytomegalovirus infection status, the study combined high-throughput TCR immunosequencing, statistical association of individual TCRs with disease status, and machine learning. A later analysis re-analyzed previously published TCR beta repertoires from hundreds of donors and added high-resolution HLA genotyping to study TCR occurrence patterns. The later analysis used no new phenotypic data to find candidate immune exposures, relying instead on TCR beta sequences and their occurrence across donors. To decide whether each TCR beta V gene segment behaved as functional or pseudogenic, an earlier analysis of 587 of the donors relied on high-throughput TCR beta sequencing. Donor age, sex, ethnicity and CMV serostatus were compiled alongside the repertoire data. In a later genetic analysis, genome-wide SNP genotypes for about 65% of the roughly 670 donors were used, and that subset was treated as a discovery cohort. All discovery cohort repertoires had been generated on a single sequencing platform. Both class I and class II loci were covered by HLA typing, at four-digit resolution. The number of typed donors differed by locus: about 629-630 for A, B, C, DRB1 and DQB1; 522 for DQA1; roughly 600 for DPA1; and 400 to 480 for DPB1. Five DR-DQ haplotypes were handled as single units for association and clustering, since linkage in the cohort was strong. Among 398 genotyped donors of the cohort, an average of roughly 240,000 unique TCR beta nucleotide sequences were sequenced per donor, roughly 18% of them non-productive. Results the study describes overall, beyond this receptor: Because counts were too low, about 18 rarely observed V segments, including chromosome 9 orphons, were excluded from the earlier analysis of some 540 of the donors. A further reported finding was that TCR beta sequences accurately predicted the HLA-A and HLA-B alleles for most subjects in the first cohort. Three of the identified cytomegalovirus-associated TCR beta chains were confirmed in vitro to be specific for cytomegalovirus antigens. Immune exposure information for the cohort was limited to CMV serostatus. In a later analysis, most CMV-associated TCR beta chains were found to appear HLA-restricted, with HLA associations seemingly driven largely by CMV exposure. A later analysis found that HLA-associated TCR beta chains were more clonally expanded and had lower generation probabilities than equally common non-associated chains. Linkage disequilibrium might explain the correlated functional status among segregating V segments, but an unknown experimental factor could not be ruled out. Sequencing depth was assumed to be roughly uniform across donors in the presence/absence analyses, though that assumption may not hold. Some IMGT-functional V segments, including TRBV6-2 and TRBV6-3, could not be distinguished by the 87-base-pair reads and were therefore excluded. A later analysis associated 16,951 TCR beta sequences with specific HLA alleles at a false discovery rate of 0.05. In an earlier analysis of some 640 of the donors, most TCR beta V segments were observed in productive rearrangements about 90% or about 30% of the time, broadly matching IMGT annotations. While some public TCRs were present in many individuals, most TCR sequences turned up only very rarely across donors. Several of the top co-occurrence clusters appeared to be linked to parvovirus B19, influenza, CMV and Epstein-Barr virus, according to a later analysis. In this cohort, only TCR beta chains were sequenced, and detectable features were limited by the absence of alpha or paired-chain data. Because some donors lacked HLA typing at each locus, the association tests relied only on the typed subset. A later analysis found that TCR association rates varied across HLA loci, with DRB1 alleles showing the most associated TCRs and HLA-C alleles the fewest. The classifier was reported to diagnose cytomegalovirus status with high specificity and sensitivity in both the original cohort and the validation cohort. V-gene and J-gene trimming of TCR beta chains was associated with a missense DCLRE1C variant in a later genetic analysis, and the association was replicated in an independent cohort. Strong co-occurrence of HLA alleles, especially DR and DQ, made assigning TCR associations to individual alleles difficult. Compared with the roughly 670-donor mean, donors in an Asian-associated ancestry cluster had fewer N-insertions in productive TCRs, according to a later genetic analysis. A cluster of highly shared sequence variants was judged likely to represent a technical artifact of the sequencing pipeline. The study listed 164 TCR beta chains as associated with cytomegalovirus. The authors suggested that the approach could potentially be extended to other disease states and immunological phenotypes.

In total, 600 or so healthy bone marrow donors made up the cohort. At the time of sampling, all cohort members were nominally healthy, though unrecorded immune exposures were likely present. The donor was CMV seronegative and was included in the group of over 300 seronegative cohort members. A peripheral blood sample was provided by each donor, and peripheral blood mononuclear cells were used for TCR beta sequencing. The Qiagen DNeasy Blood Extraction Kit was used to extract genomic DNA from the blood cell samples. Inclusive of the bounding cysteine and phenylalanine, the CDR3 is 12 residues long. Solely the CDR3 DNA is kept, with 36 bases framed from the first base. The germline V gene provides CDR1 SGHRS and CDR2 YFSETQ. V is shortened by 3 bases, J by 4 bases, and the region joining them spans 7 bases. Library construction relied on the immunoSEQ multiplex PCR assay. A mixture of 60 forward primers for TCR Vbeta segments and 13 reverse primers for TCR Jbeta segments was used in the multiplex PCR. Amplification of the CDR3 region of rearranged TCR beta genes was performed with a multiplex PCR assay on genomic DNA. The Illumina HiSeq System was used to sequence the amplified TCR beta libraries as 87-base-pair reads. In the authors' own workflow: A later analysis tallied about 77 million unique TCR beta chains across the 666 repertoires, and 10 million to 11 million of those chains were shared by two or more donors. Raw reads were error-corrected and collapsed into unique sequences by a nearest-neighbor algorithm in which closely related sequences were merged to remove PCR and sequencing errors. V, D and J gene segments were assigned by aligning CDR3 sequences to IMGT reference sequences. For a sequence to be retained, a match of at least six nucleotides to both a V gene segment and a J gene segment was required. A rearrangement was called productive if the CDR3 had no stop codons and remained in frame with V and J, and every other rearrangement was called non-productive. Following IMGT convention, CDR3 was defined as the stretch from the second conserved V-encoded cysteine up to the conserved J-encoded phenylalanine. In an earlier analysis of around 640 of the donors, sequences lacking an unambiguous match to a single V gene segment were excluded. An earlier analysis of under 750 of the donors called V segments functional above 56.7% productive rearrangements and segregating when the between-donor standard deviation exceeded 5%. A statistical classification framework was built to diagnose cytomegalovirus status from the catalog of TCR beta chain sequences. In a later analysis, TCR nucleotide sequences were compared against IMGT/GENE-DB human TR gene sequences so that V and J genes could be assigned. Using the TCRdist pipeline, a later analysis assigned CDR3 sequences along with most-parsimonious VDJ recombination scenarios. In a later analysis, each TCR beta chain was defined by its CDR3 amino acid sequence together with its V-gene family, and reads without a unique V-gene family were excluded. A later analysis removed 592 highly shared, low-generation-probability nucleotide sequences to deal with suspected cross-contamination and a sequencing artifact. In a later analysis, a clonal expansion index was calculated for each public chain from normalized within-repertoire ranks of inferred template counts. A later analysis computed generation probabilities with a VDJ recombination model fitted to out-of-frame rearrangements, and checked the results against IGoR. In a later analysis, TCR-TCR, TCR-HLA and TCR-CMV co-occurrence was scored with hypergeometric tests, and a repertoire-size bias correction was applied to TCR pairs. In a later analysis, false discovery rates were estimated by permuting HLA or CMV assignments 20 times. In a later analysis, co-occurring TCRs were grouped using DBSCAN, and TCRdist sequence similarity was added for clustering within HLA-allele-positive subsets. Co-occurrence clustering excluded repertoires with fewer than 30,000 or more than 120,000 public chains, plus five with anomalous nucleotide sharing. Drawn from immuneACCESS, this table holds only the in-frame rearrangements with V and J called that TCRdb kept. Clones are partly lost; checked studies trace under half to an unresolved V gene and leave the rest unexplained. V, J and clone size derive from that table, while D and trimming were established from the DNA sequence. Recorded for this sample are about 150,000 clones; about 80% of them occurred a single time. Of the sample, 1.8% falls within the top ten clones.

Concerning this clone: Its antigen is still unknown. Per-base quality was not reported, and no clone a single base away is much larger than it.

The sample consisted of PBMCs. This sequence uses TRBV5-1 and TRBJ1-2, with TRBD1 tentatively as D gene (5 bases match). The sequence came from a man aged 35-49 years in good health and CMV-seronegative. The CDR3 region: CASSSDSYGYTF. Here is the DNA: TGCGCCAGCAGCTCCGACAGCTATGGCTACACCTTC.